Listed here is a single TCR beta chain. The sample holds many counts of this clone. This clone's antigen is unknown. Base qualities are missing; no much larger clone stands one base away. The sample comes from a study of metastatic and nonmetastatic thyroid tumors (dated by TCRdb to about 2020). As for the study more broadly: Repertoires from peripheral blood and from tumor or nodule tissue samples of malignant and benign thyroid patients were compared. The paper as a whole reports these results and caveats: In both blood and tumor samples, TCR beta diversity was reported to be significantly higher in malignant tumors than in benign nodules.

None of the patients had been given any treatment before thyroid surgery. Using T-cell receptor beta sequencing, the researchers looked back retrospectively at clinical samples from patients, gathered between about 2012 and 2019. The library came from PCR. The sample was run on an Illumina HiSeq 4000. High-throughput sequencing was used to profile the TCR beta-chain CDR3 region of every patient. Turning to the authors' computational methods: The researchers built a classifier to tell apart papillary thyroid cancer patients with distant metastasis, based on CDR3 differences among clinicopathological groups. The Shannon index was used to assess repertoire diversity, and the Morisita-Horn index was used to assess tumor-blood repertoire similarity. TCRdb took the public reads, trimmed them with fastp at Q25, ran MiXCR for clone calling and kept in-frame beta chains. These V and J calls derive from TCRdb rather than the authors' analysis. Here the sample has tens of thousands of clones; roughly 20% occur a single time. The top ten hold about 4% of the sample.

V is pruned by 7 bases and J by 4 bases, leaving 6 bases of the junction without a gene match. CDR1 and CDR2 (MNHNS, SASEGT) derive from the germline V gene. The CDR3 goes from the cysteine to the phenylalanine over 15 residues. The sequence is cut down to CDR3 DNA, 45 bases in frame from base 1. The sample consisted of blood. This TCR came from a female donor with papillary thyroid cancer or a benign thyroid nodule (not recorded which). Some clones in this sample may be carry-over from other donors' samples. The chain was built from TRBV6-1 and TRBJ2-5; TRBD2 fits 13 bases in the junction. The CDR3 region: CASTRTSGSLETQYF. The nucleotide sequence reads TGTGCCAGCACGCGGACTAGCGGGAGTTTAGAGACCCAGTACTTC.